The 32 T cell receptor beta chains below were found in one sample sequenced in a study of blood T cell repertoires in COVID-19. Method: immunoSEQ multiplex PCR; TCRdb's copy keeps in-frame clones and lacks some. The sample records around 430,000 clones, around nine tenths being singletons. The specimen was PBMCs or T cells enriched from blood (not recorded which). These receptors were obtained from a woman in her fifties or sixties who had recovered from COVID-19.

The chain uses TRBV7-9 and TRBJ2-5; D may be TRBD1 (6 bases). This CDR3 is 15 amino acids long. Trimming took 5 bases from V and 3 from J, leaving 16 bases between them. Germline CDR1 SEHNR, CDR2 FQNEAQ (reference sequence). The CDR3 sequence is CASSQPDSYKETQYF. The CDR3 DNA sequence: TGTGCCAGCAGCCAACCGGACAGCTACAAAGAGACCCAGTACTTC.

The chain has TRBV7-2 and TRBJ2-3, with D tentatively TRBD1 (6 bases). The germline V gene has CDR1 SGHTA and CDR2 FQGNSA. V gave up 1 base and J gave up 5 bases, with 13 bases separating them. This CDR3 spans 15 amino acids. The CDR3 DNA reads TGTGCCAGCAGCTTAGATCTGGGGGCGCAAGATACGCAGTATTTT. It specifies CASSLDLGAQDTQYF.

V gene TRBV11-2 combines with J gene TRBJ1-5; D uncertain. The CDR3 has 13 residues. V dropped 0 bases and J dropped 5 bases, with 5 bases sitting between them. Looked up from germline, CDR1 is SGHAT and CDR2 is FQNNGV. CDR3 DNA sequence: TGTGCCAGCAGCTTAGAACGAGATCAGCCCCAGCATTTT. Protein product: CASSLERDQPQHF. The whole variable domain, remainder taken from reference TRBV11-2 and TRBJ1-5, is EAGVAQSPRYKIIEKRQSVAFWCNPISGHATLYWYQQILGQGPKLLIQFQNNGVVDDSQLPKDRFSAERLKGVDSTLKIQPAKLEDSAVYLCASSLERDQPQHFGDGTRLSIL.

The genes are TRBV20-1 and TRBJ2-1; D might be TRBD1 (5 bases). Trimming stripped 3 bases from V and 4 bases from J, with 16 bases between. Germline CDR1 is DFQATT and CDR2 is SNEGSKA (reference sequence). This CDR3 is built from 15 residues. Here the CDR3 DNA reads TGCAGTGCTAGTAGTTTCATCAACAGGTACAATGAGCAGTTCTTC. This sequence encodes CSASSFINRYNEQFF.

This clone occurred a few times. The chain couples TRBV28 to TRBJ1-5, with 7 bases matching TRBD1. The germline gives CDR1 MDHEN, CDR2 SYDVKM. The V segment lost 11 bases and the J segment 5 bases; nucleotides outside the gene matches: 9. The CDR3 length is 13 residues. CDR3 sequence: CASRGGADQPQHF. In DNA, the CDR3 is TGTGCCTCCAGAGGGGGCGCCGATCAGCCCCAGCATTTT.

The chain links TRBV2 to TRBJ2-6, with D possibly matching TRBD2 (6 bases). Deletions cut 10 bases from V and 0 bases from J, with 13 bases between. Germline V gives CDR1 SNHLY, CDR2 FYNNEI. The CDR3 is 15 residues long. CDR3 nucleotide sequence: TGTGCCATCTCGGGGGAAAACTCTGGGGCCAACGTCCTGACTTTC. Its protein is CAISGENSGANVLTF.

This clone was picked up one time. This chain connects TRBV18 to TRBJ2-1, with 8 bases identical to TRBD2. Germline CDR1 is KGHSH and CDR2 is LQKENI. The CDR3 is made up of 16 amino acids. The V segment lost 2 bases and the J segment 4 bases; nucleotides outside the gene matches: 7. CDR3 amino acids: CASSPAGGGTYNEQFF. The CDR3 DNA reads TGTGCCAGCTCACCAGCGGGGGGAGGAACGTACAATGAGCAGTTCTTC.

This chain joins TRBV14 and TRBJ2-1, with 9 positions matching TRBD2. After removal of 0 bases from V and 6 bases from J, the junction contained 12 bases not matched to a gene. Germline CDR1 is SGHDN and CDR2 is FVKESK. This CDR3 spans 18 amino acids. CDR3 nucleotides: TGTGCCAGCAGCCAAGATCTCTTGGCGGGGGGGTTGATCAATGAGCAGTTCTTC. Translated, it gives CASSQDLLAGGLINEQFF.

The rearrangement uses TRBV7-2 and TRBJ2-7, with 9 bases lining up with TRBD1. The CDR3 is made up of 17 amino acids. With V trimmed by 1 base and J by 1 base, 8 bases remained unmatched. The germline V gene has CDR1 SGHTA and CDR2 FQGNSA. CDR3 residues: CASSLVPGQGSSYEQYF. CDR3 coding DNA: TGTGCCAGCAGCTTAGTCCCGGGACAGGGTAGTTCCTACGAGCAGTACTTC.

V usage is TRBV10-3 and J usage is TRBJ1-1; D gene unclear. CDR3 length: 13 residues. With 7 bases removed from V and 1 base from J, the gap between germline ends came to 10 bases. In germline, CDR1 is ENHRY, CDR2 SYGVKD. In DNA form, the CDR3 reads TGTGCCATCAACCAAAGACAGAACACTGAAGCTTTCTTT. It specifies CAINQRQNTEAFF.

This chain links TRBV28 with TRBJ1-6, with 8 bases fitting TRBD1. Trimming at V came to 6 bases and at J to 14 bases, leaving 9 bases not matched to a gene. The germline gives CDR1 MDHEN, CDR2 SYDVKM. The CDR3 runs to 13 residues. Written as DNA, the CDR3 is TGTGCCAGCAGGGGACAGGTGAGGAGGTCCCTCCACTTT. Translated: CASRGQVRRSLHF.

As concerns this clone: Other DNA variants within this sample encode the same CDR3. The genes are TRBV5-1 and TRBJ1-3; D not resolved. Deletions cut 0 bases from V and 0 bases from J, with 4 bases between. The CDR3 is made up of 14 amino acids. Germline CDR1 reads SGHRS; CDR2 reads YFSETQ. CDR3 sequence reads: CASSLDSSGNTIYF. In nucleotides, the CDR3 is TGCGCCAGCAGCTTGGACAGCTCTGGAAACACCATATATTTT. The variable domain in full, completed from reference TRBV5-1 and TRBJ1-3, reads KAGVTQTPRYLIKTRGQQVTLSCSPISGHRSVSWYQQTPGQGLQFLFEYFSETQRNKGNFPGRFSGRQFSNSRSEMNVSTLELGDSALYLCASSLDSSGNTIYFGEGSWLTVV.

This clone has more than one count but fewer than ten. V usage is TRBV6-1 and J usage is TRBJ1-5; the match to TRBD1 covers 11 bases. CDR1 and CDR2 from the germline V gene are MNHNS and SASEGT. CDR3 size: 20 residues. Trimming removed 4 bases from V and 2 bases from J; junction bases left unmatched: 16. CDR3 DNA: TGTGCCAGCAGTGCTCGGACAGGGGGCGATTTCACGAGTGGCAATCAGCCCCAGCATTTT. The encoded protein is CASSARTGGDFTSGNQPQHF.

This chain links TRBV20-1 with TRBJ1-1; a weak D match, TRBD1 (5 bases). The V and J ends lost 5 bases and 7 bases respectively, with 11 bases between them. Germline lookup yields CDR1 DFQATT and CDR2 SNEGSKA (reference sequence). The CDR3 has 11 amino acids. CDR3 coding DNA: TGCAGTGCTCAGAGACAGATTGAAGCTTTCTTT. Translating gives CSAQRQIEAFF.

The J gene is TRBJ1-1, the V gene TRBV28, with 7 bases identical to TRBD1. The CDR3 loop spans 13 amino acids. V shed 3 bases and J 8 bases; nucleotides not matched to a gene: 6. Germline assignment: CDR1 MDHEN and CDR2 SYDVKM. The chain's CDR3 is CASSFGDRGEAFF. CDR3 in DNA: TGTGCCAGCAGTTTTGGGGACAGAGGGGAAGCTTTCTTT.

The gene calls are TRBV12-3 or TRBV12-4 and TRBJ1-1; tentative D call: TRBD1 (5 bases). V was cut by 6 bases and J by 4 bases, with 12 bases left in between. This CDR3 is 13 amino acids long. In DNA, the CDR3 is TGTGCCAGCAGCCGCGGGGGAGTCACTGAAGCTTTCTTT. The encoded protein is CASSRGGVTEAFF.

The CDR3 loop is CASSEAASGFEQYF. The CDR3 nucleotides read TGTGCCAGCAGTGAAGCGGCGTCAGGGTTCGAGCAGTACTTC. V is TRBV6-1 and J is TRBJ2-7; a weak D match, TRBD1 (5 bases). The CDR3 contains 14 residues. CDR1 is MNHNS and CDR2 is SASEGT in the germline V gene. Trimming removed 0 bases at V and 6 bases at J, with 12 bases between.

The rearrangement uses TRBV14 and TRBJ2-6, with TRBD1 matching 8 bases. V lost 4 bases to trimming and J lost 2 bases; unmatched junction nucleotides: 10. Germline lookup yields CDR1 SGHDN and CDR2 FVKESK. The CDR3 is 18 residues long. CDR3 nucleotides: TGTGCCAGCAGCCTTTGGACAGGGAAGGGGACTGGGGCCAACGTCCTGACTTTC. It codes for CASSLWTGKGTGANVLTF.

The CDR3 protein is CASSVGATNEKLFF. The CDR3 DNA follows: TGTGCCAGCAGCGTGGGAGCAACTAATGAAAAACTGTTTTTT. The genes are TRBV5-6 and TRBJ1-4; D remains ambiguous. CDR3 length: 14 amino acids. Between the trimmed V and J ends, which lost 4 bases and 0 bases, there was a span of 7 bases. In germline, CDR1 is SGHDT, CDR2 YYEEEE.

The rearrangement uses TRBV5-1 and TRBJ2-1; TRBD2 matches at 12 bases. Trimming cost V 4 bases and J 4 bases; bases outside gene matches: 6. Germline assignment: CDR1 SGHRS and CDR2 YFSETQ. This CDR3 spans 16 amino acids. This CDR3 is CASSEETSGGYNEQFF. CDR3 nucleotides: TGCGCCAGCAGCGAGGAGACTAGCGGGGGTTACAATGAGCAGTTCTTC.

This chain connects TRBV5-5 to TRBJ1-2, with 10 bases lining up with TRBD1. CDR3 length equals 15 residues. Per the germline V gene, CDR1 is SGHKS and CDR2 is YYEKEE (reference sequence). V lost 3 bases and J lost 6; bases outside the gene matches: 8. CDR3 loop: CASSSDRGLLNGYTF. DNA for the CDR3: TGTGCCAGCAGCTCCGACAGGGGGCTCCTTAATGGCTACACCTTC.

J is TRBJ1-5 and V is TRBV5-8, with 10 nucleotides matching TRBD1. The CDR3 is 15 residues long. CDR1 and CDR2 (germline): SGHTS, YDEGEE. Germline trimming cut 0 bases from V and 5 bases from J; bases unmatched to any gene: 2. CDR3: CASSLVGTGDQPQHF. The CDR3 DNA reads TGTGCCAGCAGCTTGGTGGGGACAGGGGATCAGCCCCAGCATTTT.

This CDR3 is CASSQHRTNYGYTF. The CDR3 DNA reads as TGTGCCAGCAGCCAGCACAGAACTAACTATGGCTACACCTTC. This chain links TRBV3-1 (or the pseudogene TRBV3-2) with TRBJ1-2; D is uncertain. Trimming cost V 3 bases and J 0 bases, with 8 bases left between them. CDR3 size: 14 residues. CDR1 is LGHDT, CDR2 YNNKEL, per germline (reference sequence).

The CDR3, as DNA: TGTGCCAGCAGGAAAGACAGGGGGCGATGGGCTGAGCAGTTCTTC. Protein: CASRKDRGRWAEQFF. The chain recombines TRBV2 with TRBJ2-1; TRBD1 agrees at 10 bases. Germline V gene lookup returns CDR1 SNHLY and CDR2 FYNNEI. Trimming removed 6 bases from V and 9 bases from J; junction bases left unmatched: 11. This CDR3 has 15 amino acids.

V usage is TRBV4-1 and J usage is TRBJ1-2; D call uncertain. CDR3 length equals 14 residues. CDR1 and CDR2 from the germline V gene are MGHRA and YSYEKL. V was cut by 0 bases and J by 8 bases, with 13 bases left in between. In nucleotides, the CDR3 is TGCGCCAGCAGCCAAGAAGGTTACGGAGTCGGCTACACCTTC. This translates into CASSQEGYGVGYTF.

The rearrangement uses TRBV30 and TRBJ1-1, with 9 bases identical to TRBD1. This CDR3 is 14 amino acids long. With V trimmed by 5 bases and J by 2 bases, 6 bases remained unmatched. The germline gives CDR1 GTSNPN, CDR2 SVGIG (reference sequence). CDR3 nucleotides: TGTGCCTGGGGGACAGGGATTTCCAACACTGAAGCTTTCTTT. Translation gives CAWGTGISNTEAFF. The complete variable domain, with remaining parts taken from reference TRBV30 and TRBJ1-1, reads SQTIHQWPATLVQPVGSPLSLECTVEGTSNPNLYWYRQAAGRGLQLLFYSVGIGQISSEVPQNLSASRPQDRQFILSSKKLLLSDSGFYLCAWGTGISNTEAFFGQGTRLTVV.

This clone was seen a handful of times. The J gene is TRBJ1-5, the V gene TRBV7-2, with 8 positions matching TRBD1. CDR1 SGHTA and CDR2 FQGNSA come from the germline V gene. The CDR3 totals 14 residues. Trimming at V came to 5 bases and at J to 2 bases, leaving 2 bases not matched to a gene. The CDR3 DNA reads TGTGCCAGCAGCGCGGACAGGGGCAATCAGCCCCAGCATTTT. Translated: CASSADRGNQPQHF.

V usage is TRBV3-1 (or the pseudogene TRBV3-2) and J usage is TRBJ2-7; 7 nucleotides line up with TRBD1. CDR1 LGHDT and CDR2 YNNKEL come from the germline V gene (reference sequence). The V segment lost 3 bases and the J segment 9 bases; nucleotides outside the gene matches: 8. There are 13 residues in the CDR3. Here the CDR3 reads CASSQPLTGWQYF. As DNA, the CDR3 is TGTGCCAGCAGCCAGCCACTGACAGGGTGGCAGTACTTC.

This chain connects TRBV15 to TRBJ2-1, with 7 bases identical to TRBD2. CDR1 and CDR2 (germline): LNHNV, YYDKDF (reference sequence). The CDR3 loop spans 15 amino acids. V trimming: 0 bases; J trimming: 10 bases; junction bases outside the gene matches: 9. The CDR3 DNA reads TGTGCCACCAGCAGAGATCGGTTAGTACTAGCGGAGCAGTTCTTC. This codes for CATSRDRLVLAEQFF.

This clone was counted only a few times. The chain links TRBV4-2 to TRBJ1-1; D gene uncertain. Germline V gene lookup returns CDR1 LGHNA and CDR2 YNFKEQ. Deletions cut 0 bases from V and 11 bases from J, with 16 bases between. The CDR3 extends over 14 amino acids. The CDR3 spells CASSQENILIVAFF. CDR3 nucleotides: TGTGCCAGCAGCCAAGAGAACATATTAATTGTGGCTTTCTTT.

V is TRBV27 and J is TRBJ2-7; D perhaps matches TRBD2 (5 bases). Germline loops: CDR1 MNHEY, CDR2 SMNVEV (reference sequence). This CDR3 region has 14 residues. V was shortened by 6 bases and J by 3 bases, with 15 bases between the two germline ends. The CDR3 sequence is CASSPDPGFYEQYF. The CDR3 region has the DNA TGTGCCAGCAGCCCGGATCCGGGGTTCTACGAGCAGTACTTC.

The chain has TRBV5-1 and TRBJ2-1; 9 bases are shared with TRBD1. Germline V lookup: CDR1 SGHRS, CDR2 YFSETQ. Unmatched junction bases numbered 15, after V lost 4 bases and J lost 1 base. The CDR3 sequence is 19 residues long. CDR3 sequence (DNA): TGCGCCAGCAGCCCGGGACAGGGTTCTTGGCAAGGGTCCTACAATGAGCAGTTCTTC. Its protein is CASSPGQGSWQGSYNEQFF.